The source of this TCR beta chain is a study of Ad26.COV2.S vaccination and SARS-CoV-2 variants. With respect to this clone: Its target is unknown.

Assay: immunoSEQ multiplex PCR; the TCRdb copy retains only in-frame clones and omits some. Seen here are about 350,000 clones, 75% to 90% observed once, and the top ten hold approximately 5%. Regarding treatment: some 19 received Ad26.COV2.S at low or high dose, single or two shots; several received placebo; per-sample allocation not given. Specimens were obtained on day 63 following the first vaccine or placebo injection. The germline V gene encodes CDR1 SGDLS and CDR2 YYNGEE. V lost 0 bases, J lost 5 bases, and 9 bases lay in between. The CDR3 has 13 amino acids. General study findings and limits: A substantial breadth of spike-specific CD8+ and CD4+ T cell responses after vaccination has been reported. TCR breadth and depth estimates may have understated total T cell responses. Participants given vaccine showed non-spike TCR breadth similar to that of placebo recipients.

The source of this sequence is a person aged 18-60 years who received the Ad26.COV2.S COVID-19 vaccine or a placebo. This chain links TRBV9 with TRBJ2-7; D remains ambiguous. Specimen: peripheral blood, collected in a trial of Ad26.COV2.S vaccine versus placebo. CDR3 DNA: TGTGCCAGCAGCGTAGATGTGGCGGACGAGCAGTACTTC. Translated: CASSVDVADEQYF.